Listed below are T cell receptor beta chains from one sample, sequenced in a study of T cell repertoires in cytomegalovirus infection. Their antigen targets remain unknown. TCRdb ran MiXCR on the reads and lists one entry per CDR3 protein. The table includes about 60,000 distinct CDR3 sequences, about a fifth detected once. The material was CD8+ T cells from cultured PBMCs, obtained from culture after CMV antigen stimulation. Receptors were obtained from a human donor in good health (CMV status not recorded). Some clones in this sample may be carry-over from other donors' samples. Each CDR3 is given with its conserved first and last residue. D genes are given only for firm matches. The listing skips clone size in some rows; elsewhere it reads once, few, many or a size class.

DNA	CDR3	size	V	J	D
TGTGCCAGCAGGGGGGACGGAACTACCTACAATGAGCAGTTCTTC	CASRGDGTTYNEQFF	many	TRBV7-9	TRBJ2-1	.
TGTGCCAGCAGCCGAGGACCCTATAGCAATCAGCCCCAGCATTTT	CASSRGPYSNQPQHF	many	TRBV6-6	TRBJ1-5	.
TGTGCCAGCAGTGAGAGCGGGGGGGCCAAAAACAGTCAGTACTTC	CASSESGGAKNSQYF	.	TRBV2	TRBJ2-4	TRBD2
TGTGCCAGCAGCTTTGGGGACACCTCTACCGGTTCCTACGAGCAGTACTTC	CASSFGDTSTGSYEQYF	.	TRBV7-6	TRBJ2-7	.
TGTGCCAGCAGCTTACTAGGGCAGGGGGTGGTCAATGAGCAGTTCTTC	CASSLLGQGVVNEQFF	few	TRBV7-3	TRBJ2-1	TRBD1
TGCGCCAGCAGGTCAGACCACACTGAAGCTTTCTTT	CASRSDHTEAFF	few	TRBV4-3	TRBJ1-1	.
TGTGCCAGCAGCAAGGAGGGGGGGGCAAATGAGCAGTTCTTC	CASSKEGGANEQFF	.	TRBV7-4	TRBJ2-1	.
TGTGCCAGCAGCGAACAGGGTGGGACAGATACGCAGTATTTT	CASSEQGGTDTQYF	.	TRBV9	TRBJ2-3	.
TGTGCCAGTAGTACGCGCGGGACAACTAATGAAAAACTGTTTTTT	CASSTRGTTNEKLFF	few	TRBV19	TRBJ1-4	.
TGTGCCAGCAGCTCCCTCGGACAGACCTTCTATAATTCACCCCTCCACTTT	CASSSLGQTFYNSPLHF	.	TRBV7-8	TRBJ1-6	.
TGTGCCAGCAGTTACACAGGGTATGACTACGAGCAGTACTTC	CASSYTGYDYEQYF	.	TRBV6-5	TRBJ2-7	.
TGTGCCAGCAGCTTGAAGGGATATGGCTACACCTTC	CASSLKGYGYTF	few	TRBV5-6	TRBJ1-2	.
TGTGCCAGCAGCCCTCTCTCCGGGACAGAGCCCTACGAGCAGTACTTC	CASSPLSGTEPYEQYF	few	TRBV7-2	TRBJ2-7	TRBD1
TGTGCCAGCAGTTATGGACAGGGAGATGGCTACACCTTC	CASSYGQGDGYTF	.	TRBV6-1	TRBJ1-2	TRBD1
TGTGCCAGCAGCTTCCCGGGACAGGGTCGACGAGGGGACGAAAAACTGTTTTTT	CASSFPGQGRRGDEKLFF	few	TRBV7-8	TRBJ1-4	TRBD1
TGTGCCAGTAGTTCCCGGGGGCTAGCAGATACGCAGTATTTT	CASSSRGLADTQYF	.	TRBV19	TRBJ2-3	.
TGTGCCAGCGGCACCTTTCGGGCCGGGGAGCTGTTTTTT	CASGTFRAGELFF	few	TRBV7-2	TRBJ2-2	.
TGTGCCAGCAGCCAAGACCCAGCGTCAGGGAAGAATCAGCCCCAGCATTTT	CASSQDPASGKNQPQHF	few	TRBV4-2	TRBJ1-5	.
TGTGCCAGCACCTTATCAAGAGACGAGCAGTACTTC	CASTLSRDEQYF	.	TRBV6-2/TRBV6-3	TRBJ2-7	.
TGTGCCAGTAGTATAGTTGAGGGGTCCGGGGAGCTGTTTTTT	CASSIVEGSGELFF	few	TRBV19	TRBJ2-2	.
TGTGCCAGCAGCTTACGGGGGGCGTATTGGGGCTACACCTTC	CASSLRGAYWGYTF	many	TRBV7-8	TRBJ1-2	.
TGTGCCAGCAGTTACTCTCAGGGACACCAAGAGACCCAGTACTTC	CASSYSQGHQETQYF	.	TRBV6-2/TRBV6-3	TRBJ2-5	.
TGTGCCAGCTGCACCGGGACTAGCGGGAGCCGGAATGAGCAGTTCTTC	CASCTGTSGSRNEQFF	.	TRBV6-2/TRBV6-3	TRBJ2-1	TRBD2
TGTGCCAGCAGTGAAACGGGCGGGACAGGGTACACAGATACGCAGTATTTT	CASSETGGTGYTDTQYF	.	TRBV2	TRBJ2-3	TRBD1
TGTGCCAGCAGCCAGACAGGGGGTATCGGATTTAACTATGGCTACACCTTC	CASSQTGGIGFNYGYTF	few	TRBV27	TRBJ1-2	TRBD1
TGTGCCAGCAGTTACGTCGCAGGGAACAATCAGCCCCAGCATTTT	CASSYVAGNNQPQHF	.	TRBV6-2/TRBV6-3	TRBJ1-5	.
TGTGCCAGCAGTTACTCGATTAGGAACACTGAAGCTTTCTTT	CASSYSIRNTEAFF	few	TRBV6-2/TRBV6-3	TRBJ1-1	.
TGTGCCAGCAGCTTAAAAGGGGCGGTAAACCTCAACACTGAAGCTTTCTTT	CASSLKGAVNLNTEAFF	many	TRBV7-2	TRBJ1-1	.
TGTGCCAGCAGCGTAGGAGGGGGCGGCAATCAGCCCCAGCATTTT	CASSVGGGGNQPQHF	.	TRBV9	TRBJ1-5	TRBD1
TGCAGCGGAGCCGGGACAGGGGGTTCCTACGAGCAGTACTTC	CSGAGTGGSYEQYF	.	TRBV29-1	TRBJ2-7	TRBD1
TGTGCCAGCAGTATCGGGGACACCTACGAGCAGTACTTC	CASSIGDTYEQYF	few	TRBV7-2	TRBJ2-7	.
TGTGCCACCAGCAGACCCTCCTTTGGCAGGGGGAACACTGAAGCTTTCTTT	CATSRPSFGRGNTEAFF	.	TRBV15	TRBJ1-1	.
TGTGCCAGCAGCTTAGCTGCCGGGACCGGGCGCTACGAGCAGTACTTC	CASSLAAGTGRYEQYF	few	TRBV7-6	TRBJ2-7	.